This record looks at one TCR beta chain sequence and its context. Its antigen is undetermined. The PCR used 60 Vbeta and 13 Jbeta primers. Libraries were prepared by immunoSEQ multiplex PCR; TCRdb keeps only in-frame clonotypes and omits some of them. The sample includes 75,000 to 100,000 clones, around 81% of them seen just once. The data were obtained in a study of cytomegalovirus exposure and HLA in healthy donors. With 6 bases removed from V and 1 base from J, the gap between germline ends came to 16 bases. CDR3 size: 15 residues. Per germline, CDR1 SGHKS and CDR2 YYEKEE (reference sequence). Study-wide points: Most subjects' HLA-A and HLA-B alleles were reportedly predicted from TCR beta sequences. DRB1 had the most TCR associations and HLA-C the fewest, a later analysis found, with rates varying by HLA locus. Available immune exposure information was restricted to CMV serostatus only.

The sequence was collected from a man aged 35 to 55 in good health and CMV-seropositive. The chain recombines TRBV5-5 with TRBJ1-1; tentative D call: TRBD1 (5 bases). Sequenced sample: PBMCs. The CDR3 here is CASTFGIGGNTEAFF. The CDR3 DNA reads TGTGCCAGCACTTTCGGAATCGGGGGGAACACTGAAGCTTTCTTT.